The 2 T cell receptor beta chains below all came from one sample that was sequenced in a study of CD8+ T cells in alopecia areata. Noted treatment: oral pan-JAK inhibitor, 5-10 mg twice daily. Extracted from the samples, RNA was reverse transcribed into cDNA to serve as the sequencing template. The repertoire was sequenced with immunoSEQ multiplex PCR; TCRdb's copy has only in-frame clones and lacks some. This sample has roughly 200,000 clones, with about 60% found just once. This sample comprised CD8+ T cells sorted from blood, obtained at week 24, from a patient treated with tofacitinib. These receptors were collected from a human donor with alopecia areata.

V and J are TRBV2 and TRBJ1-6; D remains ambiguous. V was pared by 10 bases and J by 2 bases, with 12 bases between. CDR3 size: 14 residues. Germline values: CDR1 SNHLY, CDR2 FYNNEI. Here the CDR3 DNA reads TGTGCCACCGCATTTTCTCCCTATAATTCACCCCTCCACTTT. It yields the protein CATAFSPYNSPLHF.

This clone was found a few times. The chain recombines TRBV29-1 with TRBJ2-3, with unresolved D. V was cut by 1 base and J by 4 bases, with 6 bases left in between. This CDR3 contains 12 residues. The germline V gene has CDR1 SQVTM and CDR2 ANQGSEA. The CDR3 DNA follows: TGCAGCGTTGAAGGGACGGCAGATACGCAGTATTTT. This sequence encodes CSVEGTADTQYF.